Presented here are 5 T cell receptor beta chains from one specimen sequenced in a study of blood T cell repertoires in COVID-19. This table comes from immunoSEQ multiplex PCR, and its TCRdb copy is limited to in-frame clones, with some not included. The table has about 250,000 clones, 80% to 90% seen once. The sequenced sample consisted of peripheral blood. These receptors came from a man at least 80 years old with acute or convalescent COVID-19.

CDR3 coding DNA: TGTGCCAGCAGAGGTGAGGGGGCCGGTTCACCCCTCCACTTT. The encoded protein is CASRGEGAGSPLHF. The V call is TRBV5-4, the J call TRBJ1-6; the match to TRBD1 covers 7 bases. Germline V CDR1 and CDR2: SGHNT, YYREEE (reference sequence). The CDR3 is made up of 14 amino acids. The ends lost 5 bases at V and 9 bases at J; junction bases unmatched: 8.

This clone was found a few times. This CDR3 reads CASIKDRGLGGELFF. In nucleotides, the CDR3 is TGTGCCAGCATTAAGGACAGGGGGCTGGGCGGGGAGCTGTTTTTT. The V gene is TRBV6-5, the J gene TRBJ2-2, with TRBD1 identical over 11 bases. V lost 7 bases, J lost 7 bases, and 8 bases stayed unmatched. The CDR3 is made up of 15 amino acids. Germline CDR1 MNHEY, CDR2 SVGAGI.

This clone turned up a few times. The rearrangement uses TRBV7-9 and TRBJ2-5; 9 nucleotides align to TRBD2. J gave up 1 base and V 3 bases, and 9 bases lay outside the gene matches. The CDR3 has 17 residues. CDR1 and CDR2 (germline): SEHNR, FQNEAQ (reference sequence). Written as DNA, the CDR3 is TGTGCCAGCAGCTTCCGGACTAGCGCGACGCCCCAAGAGACCCAGTACTTC. Translation: CASSFRTSATPQETQYF.

This clone appeared a few times. The CDR3 DNA reads as TGTGCCAGCAGCGGATCGGGGGATCACTATGGCTACACCTTC. Amino acids: CASSGSGDHYGYTF. The rearrangement links TRBV9 to TRBJ1-2; perhaps TRBD1 as D (5 bases). This CDR3 is 14 amino acids long. Deletions cut 3 bases from V and 3 bases from J, with 12 bases between. The germline CDR1 and CDR2 sequences are SGDLS and YYNGEE.

This clone was observed once. This chain joins TRBV18 and TRBJ2-2; a possible D gene is TRBD1 (5 bases). V was pared by 3 bases and J by 2 bases, with 13 bases between. Germline values: CDR1 KGHSH, CDR2 LQKENI. The CDR3 is made up of 16 amino acids. The CDR3 nucleotides read TGTGCCAGCTCACCCCCTAATGGACATAACACCGGGGAGCTGTTTTTT. This translates into CASSPPNGHNTGELFF. The whole variable domain, filled in from reference TRBV18 and TRBJ2-2, reads NAGVMQNPRHLVRRRGQEARLRCSPMKGHSHVYWYRQLPEEGLKFMVYLQKENIIDESGMPKERFSAEFPKEGPSILRIQQVVRGDSAAYFCASSPPNGHNTGELFFGEGSRLTVL.